One and the same sample provided the 10 T cell receptor beta chains below, sequenced in a study of CD8+ T cells in alopecia areata. Sequencing templates came from extracted RNA that was reverse transcribed into cDNA. Assay: immunoSEQ multiplex PCR; the TCRdb copy retains only in-frame clones and omits some. The repertoire holds some 180,000 clones, with more than 50% as singletons. Material for sequencing was CD8+ T cells sorted from blood. All receptors come from a human donor in good health.

The rearrangement uses TRBV4-1 and TRBJ2-7; D is uncertain. The germline gives CDR1 MGHRA, CDR2 YSYEKL. The V gene lost 0 bases and the J gene lost 6 bases, with 9 bases spanning the gap. The length of the CDR3 is 13 residues. In nucleotides, the CDR3 is TGCGCCAGCAGCCAAGACGGGTCCCGCGAGCAGTACTTC. Translating gives CASSQDGSREQYF.

The chain has TRBV29-1 and TRBJ2-2; 8 nucleotides line up with TRBD1. The CDR3 is 13 residues long. Germline V CDR1 and CDR2: SQVTM, ANQGSEA. J gave up 7 bases and V 5 bases, and 6 bases lay outside the gene matches. The CDR3 nucleotides are TGCAGCGTTCGGACAGGGTTAGGCGGGGAGCTGTTTTTT. Its protein is CSVRTGLGGELFF.

In regard to this clone: This CDR3 is also generated by other DNA sequences in the sample. The chain joins TRBV30 to TRBJ1-1, with D perhaps TRBD1 (6 bases). Germline V gene data show CDR1 as GTSNPN and CDR2 as SVGIG (reference sequence). This CDR3 has 13 residues. The ends were cut back, 2 bases at V and 1 base at J, with 8 bases in the middle. CDR3 residues: CAWSLGGNTEAFF. The CDR3 DNA sequence: TGTGCCTGGAGTCTAGGGGGGAACACTGAAGCTTTCTTT.

This clone has only a few counts. The chain recombines TRBV11-2 with TRBJ2-1, with D unresolved. Trimming took 3 bases from V and 0 from J, leaving 15 bases between them. CDR3 length: 17 residues. CDR1 SGHAT and CDR2 FQNNGV come from the germline V gene. This CDR3 is CASSFASVAVSYNEQFF. The CDR3 bases are TGTGCCAGCAGCTTCGCCTCGGTGGCTGTCTCCTACAATGAGCAGTTCTTC.

Comment on this clone: The sample holds other DNA sequences that translate to the same CDR3. The chain joins TRBV5-1 to TRBJ2-7; 7 bases map to TRBD2. Losses at the gene ends were 0 bases for V and 2 bases for J; bases not matched to a gene: 2. This CDR3 is built from 14 residues. Germline loops: CDR1 SGHRS, CDR2 YFSETQ. CDR3 residues: CASSLGAGAYEQYF. The CDR3, as DNA: TGCGCCAGCAGCTTGGGGGCGGGGGCCTACGAGCAGTACTTC.

The chain carries TRBV11-2 and TRBJ1-1; weak D call: TRBD1 (5 bases). V was trimmed by 4 bases and J by 0 bases, leaving 6 bases between them. CDR1 and CDR2 from the germline V gene are SGHAT and FQNNGV. The CDR3 runs 13 residues. DNA for the CDR3: TGTGCCAGCAGCTCGACAGTGAACACTGAAGCTTTCTTT. It encodes CASSSTVNTEAFF.

This rearrangement joins TRBV29-1 to TRBJ2-1, with 8 bases matching TRBD2. Trimming at V came to 7 bases and at J to 7 bases, leaving 9 bases not matched to a gene. The CDR3 totals 13 residues. Per the germline V gene, CDR1 is SQVTM and CDR2 is ANQGSEA. CDR3 bases: TGCAGCGCGAACGGGGGGGGAAGGAATGAGCAGTTCTTC. It yields the protein CSANGGGRNEQFF.

This clone turned up a few times. V is TRBV7-9 and J is TRBJ1-2; a possible D gene is TRBD1 (6 bases). V was trimmed by 5 bases and J by 7 bases, leaving 14 bases between them. CDR3 length: 13 residues. The V gene's germline CDR1 is SEHNR and CDR2 FQNEAQ (reference sequence). The CDR3 bases are TGTGCCAGCAGCACCCCGGGGGGGGCTGGCTACACCTTC. It translates to CASSTPGGAGYTF.

This clone showed up just a few times. The V gene is TRBV2, the J gene TRBJ1-6, with TRBD1 as a possible D gene (6 bases). Trimming shortened V by 8 bases and J by 8 bases, and 13 bases separated the two germline ends. The germline V gene encodes CDR1 SNHLY and CDR2 FYNNEI. CDR3 length: 13 residues. CDR3 loop: CASSRTVDSPLHF. CDR3 sequence (DNA): TGTGCCAGCTCTCGGACAGTGGATTCACCCCTCCACTTT.

This chain joins TRBV29-1 and TRBJ1-1, with D perhaps TRBD1 (6 bases). The V gene's germline CDR1 is SQVTM and CDR2 ANQGSEA. The CDR3 length is 14 residues. V lost 1 base to trimming and J lost 4 bases, with 13 bases between them. CDR3 sequence: CSVEGGQGITEAFF. The CDR3 region has the DNA TGCAGCGTTGAAGGGGGGCAGGGAATCACTGAAGCTTTCTTT. Together with reference TRBV29-1 and TRBJ1-1, the CDR3 gives the full variable domain: SAVISQKPSRDICQRGTSLTIQCQVDSQVTMMFWYRQQPGQSLTLIATANQGSEATYESGFVIDKFPISRPNLTFSTLTVSNMSPEDSSIYLCSVEGGQGITEAFFGQGTRLTVV.